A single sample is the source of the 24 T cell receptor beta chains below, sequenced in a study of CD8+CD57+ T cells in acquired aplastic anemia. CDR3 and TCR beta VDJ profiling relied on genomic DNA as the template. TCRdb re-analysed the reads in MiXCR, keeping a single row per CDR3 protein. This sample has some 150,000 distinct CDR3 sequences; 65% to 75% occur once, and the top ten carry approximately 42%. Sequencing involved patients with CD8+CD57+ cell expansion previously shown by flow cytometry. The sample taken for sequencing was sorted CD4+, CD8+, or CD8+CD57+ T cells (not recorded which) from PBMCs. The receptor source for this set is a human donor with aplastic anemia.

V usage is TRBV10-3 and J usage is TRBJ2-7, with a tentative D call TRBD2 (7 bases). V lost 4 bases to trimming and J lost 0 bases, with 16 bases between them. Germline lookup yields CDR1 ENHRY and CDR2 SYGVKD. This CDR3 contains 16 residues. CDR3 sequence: CAISAAAGDISYEQYF. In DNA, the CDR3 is TGTGCCATCAGTGCAGCCGCGGGGGACATCTCCTACGAGCAGTACTTC.

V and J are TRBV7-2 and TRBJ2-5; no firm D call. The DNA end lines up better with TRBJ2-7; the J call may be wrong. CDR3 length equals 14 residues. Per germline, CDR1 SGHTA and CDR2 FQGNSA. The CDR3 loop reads CASSRDRPRFEQYF. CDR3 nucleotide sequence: TGTGCCAGCAGCCGTGACCGGCCAAGGTTCGAGCAGTACTTC.

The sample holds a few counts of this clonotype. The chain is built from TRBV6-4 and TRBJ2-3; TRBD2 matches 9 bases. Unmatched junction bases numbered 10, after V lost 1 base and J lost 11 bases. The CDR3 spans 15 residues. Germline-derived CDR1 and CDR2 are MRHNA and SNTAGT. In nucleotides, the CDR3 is TGTGCCAGCAGTGACTTAGCGGGGGCTTACAATGAGCAGTATTTT. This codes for CASSDLAGAYNEQYF.

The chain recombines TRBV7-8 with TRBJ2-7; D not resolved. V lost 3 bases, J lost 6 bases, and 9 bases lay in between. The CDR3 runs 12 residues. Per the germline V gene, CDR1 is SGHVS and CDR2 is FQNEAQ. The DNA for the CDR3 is TGTGCCAGCAGCTTCGCAGCCGGCGAGCAGTACTTC. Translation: CASSFAAGEQYF.

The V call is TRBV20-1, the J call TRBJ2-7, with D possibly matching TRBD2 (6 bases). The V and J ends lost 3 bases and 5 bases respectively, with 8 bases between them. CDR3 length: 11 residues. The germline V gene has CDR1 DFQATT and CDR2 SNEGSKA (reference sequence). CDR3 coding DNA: TGCAGTGCTAGGGGGACTGACGAGCAGTACTTC. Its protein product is CSARGTDEQYF.

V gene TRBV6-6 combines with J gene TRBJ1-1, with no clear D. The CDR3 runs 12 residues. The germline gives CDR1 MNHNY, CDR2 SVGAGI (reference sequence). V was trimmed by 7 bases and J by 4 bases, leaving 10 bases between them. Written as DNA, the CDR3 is TGTGCCAGCACAGACACTCGCACTGAAGCTTTCTTT. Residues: CASTDTRTEAFF.

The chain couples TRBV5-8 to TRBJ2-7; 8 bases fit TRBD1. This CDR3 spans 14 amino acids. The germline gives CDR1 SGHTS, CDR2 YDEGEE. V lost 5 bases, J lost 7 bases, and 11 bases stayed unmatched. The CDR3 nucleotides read TGTGCCAGCAGTCGGGGCAGGGGGCTGCGAGAGCAGTACTTC. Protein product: CASSRGRGLREQYF.

The CDR3 protein is CSVKAGGVGETQYF. CDR3 bases: TGCAGCGTTAAGGCGGGGGGGGTGGGAGAGACCCAGTACTTC. This sequence joins TRBV29-1 and TRBJ2-5; 9 bases match TRBD2. Germline V gene lookup returns CDR1 SQVTM and CDR2 ANQGSEA. V trimming: 5 bases; J trimming: 4 bases; junction bases outside the gene matches: 8. This CDR3 has 14 amino acids.

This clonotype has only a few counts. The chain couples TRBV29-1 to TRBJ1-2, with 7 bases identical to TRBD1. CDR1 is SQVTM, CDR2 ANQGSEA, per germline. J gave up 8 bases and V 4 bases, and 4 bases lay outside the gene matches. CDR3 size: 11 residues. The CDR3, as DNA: TGCAGCGTTGGACAGGGTAGGGGCTACACCTTC. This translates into CSVGQGRGYTF.

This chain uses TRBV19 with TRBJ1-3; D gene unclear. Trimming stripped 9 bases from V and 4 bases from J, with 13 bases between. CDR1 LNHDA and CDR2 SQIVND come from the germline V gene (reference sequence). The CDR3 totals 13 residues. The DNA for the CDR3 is TGTGCCAGCAGCTTAGTTCTGGGAAACACCATATATTTT. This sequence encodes CASSLVLGNTIYF. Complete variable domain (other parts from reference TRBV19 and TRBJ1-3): DGGITQSPKYLFRKEGQNVTLSCEQNLNHDAMYWYRQDPGQGLRLIYYSQIVNDFQKGDIAEGYSVSREKKESFPLTVTSAQKNPTAFYLCASSLVLGNTIYFGEGSWLTVV.

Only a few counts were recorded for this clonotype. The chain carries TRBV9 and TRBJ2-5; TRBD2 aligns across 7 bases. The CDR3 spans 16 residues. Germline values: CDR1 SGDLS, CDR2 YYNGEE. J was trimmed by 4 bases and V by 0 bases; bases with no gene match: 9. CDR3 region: CASSVAGGGPRETQYF. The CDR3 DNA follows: TGTGCCAGCAGCGTAGCCGGGGGAGGGCCGAGAGAGACCCAGTACTTC.

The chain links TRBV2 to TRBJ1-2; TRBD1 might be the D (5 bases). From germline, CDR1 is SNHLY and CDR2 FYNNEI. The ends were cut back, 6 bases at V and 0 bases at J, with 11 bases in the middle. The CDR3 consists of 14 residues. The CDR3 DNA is TGTGCCAGCAGGTCGGACAATTCTAACTATGGCTACACCTTC. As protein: CASRSDNSNYGYTF.

The CDR3 bases are TGTGCCAGCAGCGGCGAATCCTACGAGCAGTACTTC. Its protein is CASSGESYEQYF. The chain couples TRBV9 to TRBJ2-7; D is unclear. Trimming pared 3 bases from V and 1 base from J, leaving 5 bases between. The CDR3 consists of 12 residues. Looked up from germline, CDR1 is SGDLS and CDR2 is YYNGEE. Using reference TRBV9 and TRBJ2-7 for the parts outside the CDR3, the full variable domain is DSGVTQTPKHLITATGQRVTLRCSPRSGDLSVYWYQQSLDQGLQFLIQYYNGEERAKGNILERFSAQQFPDLHSELNLSSLELGDSALYFCASSGESYEQYFGPGTRLTVT.

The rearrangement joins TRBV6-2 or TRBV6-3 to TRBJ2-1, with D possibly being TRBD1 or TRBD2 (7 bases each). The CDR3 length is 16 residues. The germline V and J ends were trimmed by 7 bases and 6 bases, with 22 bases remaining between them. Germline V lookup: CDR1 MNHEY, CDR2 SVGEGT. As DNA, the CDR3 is TGTGCCAGCACTGGTTATGGGAGGGGGCTAAGCAATGAGCAGTTCTTC. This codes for CASTGYGRGLSNEQFF.

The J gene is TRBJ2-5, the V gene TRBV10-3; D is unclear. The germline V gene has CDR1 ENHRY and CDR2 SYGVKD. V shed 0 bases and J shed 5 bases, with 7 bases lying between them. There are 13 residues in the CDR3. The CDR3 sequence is CAISESSTETQYF. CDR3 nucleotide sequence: TGTGCCATCAGTGAGTCGAGTACGGAGACCCAGTACTTC.

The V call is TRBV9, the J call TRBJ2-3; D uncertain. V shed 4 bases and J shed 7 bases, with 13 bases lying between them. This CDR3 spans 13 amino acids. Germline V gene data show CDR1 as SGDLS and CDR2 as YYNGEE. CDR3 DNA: TGTGCCAGCAGCAAAGCAGGTCGGAATACGCAGTATTTT. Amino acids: CASSKAGRNTQYF.

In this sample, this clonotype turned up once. The CDR3 coding sequence is TGTGCCATCAGTGAGTATGGGGGGCTTAGACTCACCCACGACGACGAGCAGTACTTC. This gives the protein CAISEYGGLRLTHDDEQYF. The V gene is TRBV10-3, the J gene TRBJ2-7; D possibly matches TRBD1 or TRBD2 (6 bases each). CDR3 length: 19 amino acids. Per the germline V gene, CDR1 is ENHRY and CDR2 is SYGVKD. Deletions cut 1 base from V and 5 bases from J, with 27 bases between.

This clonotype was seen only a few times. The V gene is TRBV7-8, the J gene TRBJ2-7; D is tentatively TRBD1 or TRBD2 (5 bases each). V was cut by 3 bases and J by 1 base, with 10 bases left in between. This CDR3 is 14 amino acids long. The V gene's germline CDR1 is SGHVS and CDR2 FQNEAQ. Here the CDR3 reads CASSLVGASYEQYF. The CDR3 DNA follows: TGTGCCAGCAGCTTGGTCGGGGCTTCCTACGAGCAGTACTTC.

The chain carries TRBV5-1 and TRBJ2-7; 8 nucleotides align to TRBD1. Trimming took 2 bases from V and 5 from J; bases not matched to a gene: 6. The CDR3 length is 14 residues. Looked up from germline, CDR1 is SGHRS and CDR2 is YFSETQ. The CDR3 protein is CASSLGQGWDEQYF. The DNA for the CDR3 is TGCGCCAGCAGCTTAGGACAGGGTTGGGACGAGCAGTACTTC.

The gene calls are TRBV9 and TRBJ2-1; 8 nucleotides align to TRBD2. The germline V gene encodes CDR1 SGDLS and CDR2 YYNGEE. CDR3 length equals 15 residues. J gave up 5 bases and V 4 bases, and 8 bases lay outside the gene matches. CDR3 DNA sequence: TGTGCCAGCAGCCTCAGCGGGAGTCAAAACAATGAGCAGTTCTTC. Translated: CASSLSGSQNNEQFF.

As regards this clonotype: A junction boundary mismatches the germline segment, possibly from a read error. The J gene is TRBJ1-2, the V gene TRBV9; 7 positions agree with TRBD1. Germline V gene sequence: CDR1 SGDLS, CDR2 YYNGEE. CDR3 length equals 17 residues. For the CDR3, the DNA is TGTGCCAGCAGCGTAGGGGTTGGGCAGGGGGACCACTATGGCTGCACCTTC. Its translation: CASSVGVGQGDHYGCTF.

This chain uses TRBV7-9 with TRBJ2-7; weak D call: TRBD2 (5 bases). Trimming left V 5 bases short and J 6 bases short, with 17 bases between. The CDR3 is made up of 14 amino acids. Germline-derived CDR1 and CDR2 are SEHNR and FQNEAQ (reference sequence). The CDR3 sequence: CASSRSDGKLEQYF. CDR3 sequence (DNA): TGTGCCAGCAGCCGGTCGGACGGGAAGCTCGAGCAGTACTTC.

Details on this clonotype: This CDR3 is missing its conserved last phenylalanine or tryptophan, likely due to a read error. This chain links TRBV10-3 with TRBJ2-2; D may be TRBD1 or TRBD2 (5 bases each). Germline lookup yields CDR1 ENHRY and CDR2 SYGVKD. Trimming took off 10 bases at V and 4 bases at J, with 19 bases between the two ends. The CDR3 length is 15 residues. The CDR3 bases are TGTGCCACCCAAGAGGGACGCTTACTCACCGGGGAGCTGTTTTCT. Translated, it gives CATQEGRLLTGELFS.

CDR3: CASSLLGGKETQYF. Written as DNA, the CDR3 is TGTGCCAGCAGCTTACTTGGGGGGAAAGAGACCCAGTACTTC. The chain recombines TRBV7-2 with TRBJ2-5, with TRBD2 as a possible D gene (6 bases). The V and J ends lost 2 bases and 3 bases respectively, with 10 bases between them. Germline CDR1 is SGHTA and CDR2 is FQGNSA. There are 14 residues in the CDR3.